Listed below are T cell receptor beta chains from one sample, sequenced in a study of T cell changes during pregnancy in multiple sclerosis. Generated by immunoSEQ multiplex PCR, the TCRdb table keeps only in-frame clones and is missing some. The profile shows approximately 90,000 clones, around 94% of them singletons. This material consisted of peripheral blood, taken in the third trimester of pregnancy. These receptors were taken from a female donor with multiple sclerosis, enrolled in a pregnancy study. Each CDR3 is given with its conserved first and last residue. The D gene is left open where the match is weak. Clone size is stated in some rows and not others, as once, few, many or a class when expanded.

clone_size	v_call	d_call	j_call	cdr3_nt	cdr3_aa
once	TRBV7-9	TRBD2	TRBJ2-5	TGTGCCAGCAGCGAAGGGACTAGCGGGACGGAGACCCAGTACTTC	CASSEGTSGTETQYF
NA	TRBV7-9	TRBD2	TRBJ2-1	TGTGCCAGCAGCTTAGTAGCGGGAGGTCGCAATGAGCAGTTCTTC	CASSLVAGGRNEQFF
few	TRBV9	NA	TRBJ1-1	TGTGCCAGCAGCGTAGCCAGGACAGCTGAAGCTTTCTTT	CASSVARTAEAFF
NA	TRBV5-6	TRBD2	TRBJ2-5	TGTGCCAGCAGCACCGGGAGGGCTTGGGAGACCCAGTACTTC	CASSTGRAWETQYF
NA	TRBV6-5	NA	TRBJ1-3	TGTGCCAGCAGGCCACAGGTTTCCTCTGGAAACACCATATATTTT	CASRPQVSSGNTIYF
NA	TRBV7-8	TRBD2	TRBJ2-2	TGTGCCAGCAGCTTACGTCTAGCGGGAGTAAAGAACACCGGGGAGCTGTTTTTT	CASSLRLAGVKNTGELFF
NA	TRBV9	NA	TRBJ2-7	TGTGCCAGCAGCTCCTCCGGGTCAGGGCGTGAGGAGCAGTACTTC	CASSSSGSGREEQYF
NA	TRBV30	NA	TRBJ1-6	TGTGCCTGGAGTGTAGGGGCAGCGGGTAATTCACCCCTCCACTTT	CAWSVGAAGNSPLHF
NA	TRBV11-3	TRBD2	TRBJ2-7	TGTGCCAGCAGCTTGGGGACTAGCGGGAGCCACTACGAGCAGTACTTC	CASSLGTSGSHYEQYF
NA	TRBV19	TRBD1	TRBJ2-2	TGTGCCAGTAGTATGGGCCACAGGGGGCTCACCGGGGAGCTGTTTTTT	CASSMGHRGLTGELFF
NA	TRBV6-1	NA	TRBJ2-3	TGTGCCAGCAGTGAATTCGTAGCAACAGATACGCAGTATTTT	CASSEFVATDTQYF
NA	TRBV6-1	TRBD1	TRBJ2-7	TGTGCCAGCAGTGAGACAGGGGGCCCTTACGAGCAGTACTTC	CASSETGGPYEQYF
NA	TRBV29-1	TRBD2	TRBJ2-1	TGCAGCGTTGCCCGGACTAGCGACAATGAGCAGTTCTTC	CSVARTSDNEQFF
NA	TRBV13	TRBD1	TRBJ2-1	TGTGCCAGCAGCGCCAACAGGGGAAATGAGCAGTTCTTC	CASSANRGNEQFF
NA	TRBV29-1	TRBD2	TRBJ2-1	TGCAGCGTTGAAGGTCTAGCGGGGACCTACAATGAGCAGTTCTTC	CSVEGLAGTYNEQFF
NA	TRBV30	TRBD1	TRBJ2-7	TGTGCCTGGAGTTCCGGACAGGTCAACCCCGACGAGCAGTACTTC	CAWSSGQVNPDEQYF
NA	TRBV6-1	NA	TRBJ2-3	TGTGCCAGCAGTGACCCCCTATGGCGGGACACAGATACGCAGTATTTT	CASSDPLWRDTDTQYF
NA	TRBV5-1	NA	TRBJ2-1	TGCGCCAGCCGGAGGGGCGGGGACAATGAGCAGTTCTTC	CASRRGGDNEQFF
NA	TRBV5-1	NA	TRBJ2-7	TGCGCCAGCAGCTTGGGCAGGTACGAGCAGTACTTC	CASSLGRYEQYF
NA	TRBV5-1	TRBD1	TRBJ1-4	TGCGCCAGCAGCCCCGGGACAGGGTTGAATGAAAAACTGTTTTTT	CASSPGTGLNEKLFF
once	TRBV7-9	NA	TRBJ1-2	TGTGCCAGCAGCCCCTGGGCAGGGAATAGTATGTATGGCTACACCTTC	CASSPWAGNSMYGYTF
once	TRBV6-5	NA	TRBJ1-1	TGTGCCAGCAGTTACTCGGGGGGGCGTGAAGCTTTCTTT	CASSYSGGREAFF
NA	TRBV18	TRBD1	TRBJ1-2	TGTGCCAGCTCTCTTGTCCCTCTGACAGGGGGAGAGGTCTATGGCTACACCTTC	CASSLVPLTGGEVYGYTF
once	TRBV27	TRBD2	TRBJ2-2	TGTGCCAGCAGTCCCAAATGGGGGGGCACCGGGGAGCTGTTTTTT	CASSPKWGGTGELFF
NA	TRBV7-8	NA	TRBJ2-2	TGTGCCAGCAGCTCCAGACGGGACTTCTTATTAGACACCGGGGAGCTGTTTTTT	CASSSRRDFLLDTGELFF
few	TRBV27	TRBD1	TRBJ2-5	TGTGCCAGCACCTCCTACACACAGGGGATCCAAGAGACCCAGTACTTC	CASTSYTQGIQETQYF
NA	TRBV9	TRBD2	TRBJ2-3	TGTGCCAGCAATAGCGGGATCGATACGCAGTATTTT	CASNSGIDTQYF
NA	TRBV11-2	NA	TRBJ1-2	TGTGCCAGCAGCATAGGACAGTTGGATGGCTACACCTTC	CASSIGQLDGYTF
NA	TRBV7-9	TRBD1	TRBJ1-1	TGTGCCAGCAGCTTACTTCGAAGGACAGGGGACACTGAAGCTTTCTTT	CASSLLRRTGDTEAFF
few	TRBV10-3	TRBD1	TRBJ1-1	TGTGCCATCTCGGACAGGGTAAACACTGAAGCTTTCTTT	CAISDRVNTEAFF
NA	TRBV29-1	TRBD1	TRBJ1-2	TGCAGCGTGGACAGGGGACGGGGCTACACCTTC	CSVDRGRGYTF
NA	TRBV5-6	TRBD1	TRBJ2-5	TGTGCCAGCAGCCAGGGGGAAGAGACCCAGTACTTC	CASSQGEETQYF
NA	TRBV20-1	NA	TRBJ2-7	TGCAGTGCGGGGGCATGGTACGAGCAGTACTTC	CSAGAWYEQYF
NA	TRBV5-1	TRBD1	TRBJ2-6	TGCGCCAGCACCCTCAACCAGGGGGCATCTGGGGCCAACGTCCTGACTTTC	CASTLNQGASGANVLTF
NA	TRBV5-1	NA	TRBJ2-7	TGCGCCAGCAGCTCGGGATTGGGCAAATCTCTAGACGAGCAGTACTTC	CASSSGLGKSLDEQYF
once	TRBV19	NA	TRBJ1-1	TGTGCCAGTAGGGGCAGGGTCCCCAGGGACACTGAAGCTTTCTTT	CASRGRVPRDTEAFF
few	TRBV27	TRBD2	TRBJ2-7	TGTGCCAGCAGTTTAGGAGCGGGAGGTTTCTCCTACGAGCAGTACTTC	CASSLGAGGFSYEQYF
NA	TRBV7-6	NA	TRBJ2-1	TGTGCCAGCAGCTTCCGGCGGGTAACCTACAATGAGCAGTTCTTC	CASSFRRVTYNEQFF
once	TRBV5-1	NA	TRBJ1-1	TGCGCCAGCAGCTACGAGGTTAGGACTGAAGCTTTCTTT	CASSYEVRTEAFF
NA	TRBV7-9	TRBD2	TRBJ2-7	TGTGCCAGCAGCCGCGGGACTAGCTTCTCCTACGAGCAGTACTTC	CASSRGTSFSYEQYF
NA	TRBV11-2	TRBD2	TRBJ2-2	TGTGCCAGCAGCTTAGTCTCTAGCGGGCTCACCGGGGAGCTGTTTTTT	CASSLVSSGLTGELFF
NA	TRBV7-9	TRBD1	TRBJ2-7	TGTGCCAGCAGCCCGAGAGGGGCTACAGGGGACCCGGGTGAGCAGTACTTC	CASSPRGATGDPGEQYF
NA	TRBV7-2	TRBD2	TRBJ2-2	TGTGCCAGCAGCTTAGTCCCAGCGGGAAACACCGGGGAGCTGTTTTTT	CASSLVPAGNTGELFF
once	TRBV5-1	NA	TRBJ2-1	TGCGCCAGCAGCTTGGACAGGAACAATGAGCAGTTCTTC	CASSLDRNNEQFF
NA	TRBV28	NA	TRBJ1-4	TGTGCCAGCACTCCCCACGAGGGGGGGCGTGAAAAACTGTTTTTT	CASTPHEGGREKLFF
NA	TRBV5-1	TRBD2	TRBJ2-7	TGCGCCAGCAGCTGGGGGGGGAACGAGCAGTACTTC	CASSWGGNEQYF
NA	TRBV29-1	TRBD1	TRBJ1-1	TGCAGCGTTCGAGTACAGGGGCAGAGTATGAACACTGAAGCTTTCTTT	CSVRVQGQSMNTEAFF
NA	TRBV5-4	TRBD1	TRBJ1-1	TGTGCCAGCAGCCGGACAGGGGGTAGTTACACTGAAGCTTTCTTT	CASSRTGGSYTEAFF
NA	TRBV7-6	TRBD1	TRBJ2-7	TGTGCCAGCAGCTTGACAGGGTCCACCTACGAGCAGTACTTC	CASSLTGSTYEQYF
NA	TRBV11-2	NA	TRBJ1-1	TGTGCCAGCAGCCCCCGGGGGGGAGTGAACACTGAAGCTTTCTTT	CASSPRGGVNTEAFF
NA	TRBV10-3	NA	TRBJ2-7	TGTGCCATCAGGGACAGCTCCTACGAGCAGTACTTC	CAIRDSSYEQYF
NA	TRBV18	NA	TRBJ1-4	TGTGCCAGCTCACCAGGAGCCGGGAGGGGTGAAAAACTGTTTTTT	CASSPGAGRGEKLFF
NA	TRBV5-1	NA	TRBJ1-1	TGCGCCAGCAGCTTTGGGGGGAACGTCGCTGAAGCTTTCTTT	CASSFGGNVAEAFF